A single sample is the source of the 7 T cell receptor beta chains below, sequenced in a study of T cells after yellow fever vaccination. MiXCR, applied by TCRdb to the 5' RACE reads, yields one record per CDR3 protein. The data show about 350,000 distinct CDR3 sequences, about an eighth seen once. The sample consisted of CD4+ T cells sorted from PBMCs, taken 15 days after the yellow fever booster vaccination. The receptor set was obtained from a man in his late teens or twenties who received the YFV17D yellow fever vaccine.

This clonotype was counted only a few times. The chain employs TRBV6-2 or TRBV6-3 and TRBJ1-1, with TRBD1 matching 7 bases. This CDR3 has 12 amino acids. Per germline, CDR1 MNHEY and CDR2 SVGEGT. V trimming: 10 bases; J trimming: 4 bases; junction bases outside the gene matches: 6. The CDR3 DNA reads TGTGCCACCACCGCAGGGGGCACTGAAGCTTTCTTT. Amino acid sequence: CATTAGGTEAFF.

The J gene is TRBJ1-2, the V gene TRBV29-1, with TRBD1 matching 7 bases. J was trimmed by 8 bases and V by 0 bases; bases with no gene match: 9. Germline-derived CDR1 and CDR2 are SQVTM and ANQGSEA. The CDR3 is 14 amino acids. The CDR3 loop reads CSVEDHRGLRGYTF. Written as DNA, the CDR3 is TGCAGCGTTGAAGATCACAGGGGACTTAGAGGCTACACCTTC.

This clonotype was recorded at least ten times. This rearrangement joins TRBV5-6 to TRBJ2-5; weak D call: TRBD1 (6 bases). Trimming cost V 2 bases and J 4 bases, with 12 bases left between them. There are 14 residues in the CDR3. CDR1 and CDR2 (germline): SGHDT, YYEEEE. The CDR3 nucleotides are TGTGCCAGCAGCTTCAAACAGGGCGGAGAGACCCAGTACTTC. Its protein is CASSFKQGGETQYF.

This clonotype was detected only a few times. This chain joins TRBV18 and TRBJ2-1; 7 bases agree with TRBD2. This CDR3 region has 15 residues. The V gene's germline CDR1 is KGHSH and CDR2 LQKENI. V lost 0 bases, J lost 3 bases, and 2 bases stayed unmatched. CDR3 nucleotides: TGTGCCAGCTCACCACCGGGGGGGTTCTACAATGAGCAGTTCTTC. This translates into CASSPPGGFYNEQFF. The full variable domain, its missing parts supplied by reference TRBV18 and TRBJ2-1, is NAGVMQNPRHLVRRRGQEARLRCSPMKGHSHVYWYRQLPEEGLKFMVYLQKENIIDESGMPKERFSAEFPKEGPSILRIQQVVRGDSAAYFCASSPPGGFYNEQFFGPGTRLTVL.

This clonotype turned up a few times. This chain connects TRBV13 to TRBJ2-1; 9 positions match TRBD2. This CDR3 has 15 amino acids. Germline V gene lookup returns CDR1 PRHDT and CDR2 FYEKMQ (reference sequence). Unmatched junction bases numbered 3, after V lost 3 bases and J lost 3 bases. CDR3 coding DNA: TGTGCCAGCAGCTTGAGGACTAGCGACTACAATGAGCAGTTCTTC. Protein: CASSLRTSDYNEQFF.

This clonotype was detected a few times. The chain joins TRBV27 to TRBJ1-4, with D maybe TRBD1 (5 bases). V shed 10 bases and J shed 3 bases, with 18 bases lying between them. The CDR3 is made up of 15 amino acids. Germline V CDR1 and CDR2: MNHEY, SMNVEV (reference sequence). CDR3 residues: CATVIGGVANEKLFF. CDR3 nucleotide sequence: TGTGCCACCGTTATCGGGGGTGTAGCTAATGAAAAACTGTTTTTT. The full variable domain, in which reference TRBV27 and TRBJ1-4 provide the parts outside the CDR3, is EAQVTQNPRYLITVTGKKLTVTCSQNMNHEYMSWYRQDPGLGLRQIYYSMNVEVTDKGDVPEGYKVSRKEKRNFPLILESPSPNQTSLYFCATVIGGVANEKLFFGSGTQLSVL.

The chain has TRBV12-3 or TRBV12-4 and TRBJ1-2; D unclear. Trimming took 6 bases from V and 8 from J, leaving 7 bases between them. The CDR3 covers 10 residues. CDR3 region: CASSLGGYTF. CDR3 coding DNA: TGTGCCAGCAGCCTGGGGGGCTACACCTTC.